These 18 T cell receptor beta chains were sequenced from one sample in a study of identical twins. Using its own MiXCR run on the 5' RACE reads, TCRdb lists one record per CDR3 protein. The table has 470,000 or so distinct CDR3 sequences, approximately 24% seen once. These data also formed part of another study, on T cells expressing NK-cell markers.

The sample taken for sequencing was CD4+ T cells sorted from blood. The receptors originated from a woman younger than 30 in good health.

This clonotype was observed a few times. The J gene is TRBJ2-1, the V gene TRBV9, with TRBD2 matching 8 bases. Germline V gives CDR1 SGDLS, CDR2 YYNGEE. The V segment lost 1 base and the J segment 12 bases; nucleotides outside the gene matches: 12. The CDR3 is 15 amino acids. The CDR3 coding sequence is TGTGCCAGCAGCGTAACTAGCGGACCCGAGCAAGGGCAGTTCTTC. Translating it yields CASSVTSGPEQGQFF.

The J gene is TRBJ2-4, the V gene TRBV18, with D possibly being TRBD2 (6 bases). Germline lookup yields CDR1 KGHSH and CDR2 LQKENI. The CDR3 spans 14 residues. The V and J ends lost 3 bases and 7 bases respectively, with 13 bases between them. CDR3 loop: CASSPRESGNIQYF. The CDR3 DNA is TGTGCCAGCTCACCTAGGGAGAGCGGGAACATTCAGTACTTC.

This clonotype has a count of ten or more. The chain is built from TRBV5-1 and TRBJ2-1, with 9 bases that match TRBD2. With 1 base clipped from V and 10 bases from J, the junction kept 12 bases outside the gene matches. Per the germline V gene, CDR1 is SGHRS and CDR2 is YFSETQ. The CDR3 runs 16 residues. The CDR3 sequence is CASSLLTSGAAREQFF. The CDR3 DNA reads as TGCGCCAGCAGCTTGTTGACTAGCGGTGCGGCAAGAGAGCAGTTCTTC.

This chain links TRBV7-2 with TRBJ2-7, with a weak D call TRBD2 (6 bases). The CDR3 is 14 amino acids. The ends were cut back, 1 base at V and 7 bases at J, with 14 bases in the middle. Per germline, CDR1 SGHTA and CDR2 FQGNSA. CDR3 DNA sequence: TGTGCCAGCAGCTTAGTCTCTGCCGGGGGAGAGCAGTACTTC. Amino acid sequence: CASSLVSAGGEQYF.

The sample holds a few counts of this clonotype. V gene TRBV27 combines with J gene TRBJ2-7, with 8 positions matching TRBD2. The CDR3 totals 15 residues. Germline trimming cut 9 bases from V and 0 bases from J; bases unmatched to any gene: 10. Germline V gene lookup returns CDR1 MNHEY and CDR2 SMNVEV (reference sequence). The CDR3, as DNA: TGTGCCAGTCAGCCGCTCACTAGCGGCTCCTACGAGCAGTACTTC. This encodes CASQPLTSGSYEQYF.

This clonotype was found a few times. V usage is TRBV7-9 and J usage is TRBJ2-6; D is uncertain. The V end lost 3 bases, the J end lost 1 base, and 7 bases lay between the germline ends. The CDR3 contains 15 residues. CDR1 is SEHNR, CDR2 FQNEAQ, per germline (reference sequence). CDR3 sequence (DNA): TGTGCCAGCAGCTTCCTAGGGTCTGGGGCCAACGTCCTGACTTTC. This gives the protein CASSFLGSGANVLTF.

The chain is built from TRBV29-1 and TRBJ2-7; perhaps TRBD2 as D (7 bases). The CDR3 has 13 amino acids. V was pared by 3 bases and J by 5 bases, with 14 bases between. Germline assignment: CDR1 SQVTM and CDR2 ANQGSEA. Here the CDR3 reads CSVDSQGRDEQYF. The CDR3 coding sequence is TGCAGCGTTGATTCCCAGGGGAGGGACGAGCAGTACTTC.

This clonotype appeared a few times. The V call is TRBV12-3 or TRBV12-4, the J call TRBJ2-1; 7 bases fit TRBD2. This CDR3 has 14 amino acids. V gave up 4 bases and J gave up 9 bases; unmatched junction bases: 9. Here the CDR3 DNA reads TGTGCCAGCAGTTATGGCGGGGGAACGGGTGAGCAGTTCTTC. This translates into CASSYGGGTGEQFF.

The chain links TRBV5-1 to TRBJ2-5, with 7 bases fitting TRBD1. Germline loops: CDR1 SGHRS, CDR2 YFSETQ. After removal of 0 bases from V and 0 bases from J, the junction contained 5 bases not matched to a gene. The CDR3 has 16 residues. CDR3 residues: CASSLGPRGNQETQYF. In DNA form, the CDR3 reads TGCGCCAGCAGCTTGGGTCCCAGGGGGAACCAAGAGACCCAGTACTTC.

The chain links TRBV18 to TRBJ1-6, with 7 nucleotides matching TRBD1. The ends lost 6 bases at V and 5 bases at J; junction bases unmatched: 10. This CDR3 has 16 residues. Germline-derived CDR1 and CDR2 are KGHSH and LQKENI. The chain's CDR3 is CASSLLTTGNNSPLHF. The CDR3 coding sequence is TGTGCCAGCTCGCTATTAACGACAGGGAATAATTCACCCCTCCACTTT.

V gene TRBV20-1 combines with J gene TRBJ1-2; TRBD1 might be the D (5 bases). The germline CDR1 and CDR2 sequences are DFQATT and SNEGSKA (reference sequence). This CDR3 has 11 amino acids. The V gene lost 1 base and the J gene lost 6 bases, with 6 bases spanning the gap. CDR3 amino acids: CSARGGNGYTF. The CDR3, as DNA: TGCAGTGCTAGAGGGGGGAATGGCTACACCTTC.

The chain carries TRBV20-1 and TRBJ2-1, with D possibly matching TRBD2 (5 bases). CDR3 length: 12 amino acids. Germline V gives CDR1 DFQATT, CDR2 SNEGSKA (reference sequence). V dropped 4 bases and J dropped 8 bases, with 12 bases sitting between them. The CDR3 DNA follows: TGCAGTGCTACGCGGCCTAGCTATGAGCAGTTCTTC. Protein sequence: CSATRPSYEQFF.

This clonotype was counted only a few times. The chain links TRBV11-2 to TRBJ2-1; a possible D gene is TRBD1 (6 bases). The germline V and J ends were trimmed by 2 bases and 6 bases, with 23 bases remaining between them. Per germline, CDR1 SGHAT and CDR2 FQNNGV. CDR3 size: 18 residues. The CDR3 is CASSLIMLGAGALNEQFF. The CDR3 DNA reads as TGTGCCAGCAGCTTAATCATGTTAGGGGCAGGGGCCCTCAATGAGCAGTTCTTC.

V usage is TRBV7-8 and J usage is TRBJ1-1; 8 nucleotides match TRBD1. The CDR3 has 15 amino acids. Trimming took 5 bases from V and 0 from J; bases not matched to a gene: 5. Germline CDR1 and CDR2: SGHVS and FQNEAQ. The CDR3 DNA reads TGTGCCAGCAGCAGTTACAGGGGGATGAACACTGAAGCTTTCTTT. It translates to CASSSYRGMNTEAFF.

This clonotype was seen a few times. The chain links TRBV20-1 to TRBJ2-1, with D maybe TRBD2 (6 bases). Trimming cost V 0 bases and J 15 bases, with 12 bases left between them. The CDR3 totals 11 residues. The germline V gene has CDR1 DFQATT and CDR2 SNEGSKA (reference sequence). The CDR3 is CSARDQWRGFF. In nucleotides, the CDR3 is TGCAGTGCTAGAGATCAGTGGAGGGGGTTCTTC.

The chain employs TRBV6-1 and TRBJ2-5; D is perhaps TRBD1 (6 bases). The ends were cut back, 6 bases at V and 2 bases at J, with 10 bases in the middle. The CDR3 sequence is 13 residues long. Looked up from germline, CDR1 is MNHNS and CDR2 is SASEGT. The CDR3 loop reads CASSPGVQETQYF. The CDR3, as DNA: TGTGCCAGCAGCCCAGGGGTACAAGAGACCCAGTACTTC.

The rearrangement joins TRBV4-3 to TRBJ2-7; D uncertain. The germline CDR1 and CDR2 sequences are LGHNA and YSLEER. CDR3 length: 14 residues. V dropped 0 bases and J dropped 6 bases, with 12 bases sitting between them. In DNA, the CDR3 is TGCGCCAGCAGCCAAGATCTAAGCTTCGGCGAGCAGTACTTC. Its translation: CASSQDLSFGEQYF.

Worth noting for this clonotype: This CDR3 is missing its conserved last phenylalanine or tryptophan, likely due to a read error. The chain is built from TRBV7-9 and TRBJ1-6; the match to TRBD1 covers 9 bases. The CDR3 has 15 amino acids. CDR1 and CDR2 from the germline V gene are SEHNR and FQNEAQ (reference sequence). J gave up 12 bases and V 6 bases, and 12 bases lay outside the gene matches. CDR3 protein: CASSYIWDRVGPLHS. The CDR3 nucleotides read TGTGCCAGCAGTTATATCTGGGACAGGGTCGGACCCCTCCACTCT.